These 32 T cell receptor beta chains originate from one sample sequenced in a study of T cell repertoires in cytomegalovirus infection. From the reads, TCRdb called clonotypes with MiXCR, one entry per CDR3 protein. The repertoire holds hundreds of thousands of distinct CDR3 sequences, with 8% to 9.5% as singletons. The material sequenced was PBMCs. The receptors come from a human donor in good health (CMV status not recorded). Some clones in this sample may be carry-over from other donors' samples.

This clonotype occurred many times. This rearrangement joins TRBV7-9 to TRBJ2-2, with D tentatively TRBD2 (5 bases). The CDR3 loop spans 15 amino acids. Germline CDR1 is SEHNR and CDR2 is FQNEAQ (reference sequence). V gave up 4 bases and J gave up 6 bases, with 15 bases separating them. The CDR3 here is CASSSPRGGAGELFF. The DNA for the CDR3 is TGTGCCAGCAGCTCTCCCCGGGGTGGAGCCGGGGAGCTGTTTTTT.

In its sample, this clonotype was seen a few times. This chain links TRBV19 with TRBJ1-5; TRBD1 is a possible D gene (5 bases). This CDR3 is built from 15 residues. Trimming removed 9 bases at V and 5 bases at J, with 20 bases between. CDR1 is LNHDA, CDR2 SQIVND, per germline (reference sequence). Written as DNA, the CDR3 is TGTGCCAGCCTCGAACAGGTCGGTGGGCATCAGCCCCAGCATTTT. It is translated as CASLEQVGGHQPQHF. The whole variable domain, remainder taken from reference TRBV19 and TRBJ1-5, is DGGITQSPKYLFRKEGQNVTLSCEQNLNHDAMYWYRQDPGQGLRLIYYSQIVNDFQKGDIAEGYSVSREKKESFPLTVTSAQKNPTAFYLCASLEQVGGHQPQHFGDGTRLSIL.

This clonotype occurred many times. This sequence joins TRBV19 and TRBJ2-7; D not certain. V was shortened by 6 bases and J by 2 bases, with 11 bases between the two germline ends. CDR1 is LNHDA, CDR2 SQIVND, per germline (reference sequence). CDR3 length: 13 residues. DNA for the CDR3: TGTGCCAGTAGGGATAGTGGGACCTACGAGCAGTACTTC. Translated, it gives CASRDSGTYEQYF.

This clonotype was picked up a small number of times. The rearrangement joins TRBV7-6 to TRBJ1-2, with D possibly matching TRBD1 (5 bases). The germline CDR1 and CDR2 sequences are SGHVS and FNYEAQ. V lost 1 base, J lost 9 bases, and 9 bases lay in between. There are 12 residues in the CDR3. The CDR3 sequence is CASSLEGVRYTF. DNA for the CDR3: TGTGCCAGCAGCTTAGAAGGGGTACGCTACACCTTC.

This clonotype was seen many times. V gene TRBV7-2 combines with J gene TRBJ2-5; either TRBD1 or TRBD2 may supply D (5 bases each). V lost 5 bases and J lost 2, with 15 bases in between. Germline CDR1 is SGHTA and CDR2 is FQGNSA. The CDR3 totals 15 residues. The CDR3 here is CASSPPGQLQETQYF. In nucleotides, the CDR3 is TGTGCCAGCAGCCCTCCGGGGCAGTTACAAGAGACCCAGTACTTC.

This clonotype was recorded many times. The chain employs TRBV20-1 and TRBJ2-3, with D possibly TRBD1 on 5 matching bases. Germline CDR1 reads DFQATT; CDR2 reads SNEGSKA (reference sequence). This CDR3 is 17 amino acids long. V lost 0 bases, J lost 2 bases, and 18 bases lay in between. CDR3 amino acids: CSARDRGRAAPTDTQYF. CDR3 in DNA: TGCAGTGCTAGAGATCGAGGCAGGGCAGCACCCACAGATACGCAGTATTTT.

There are a few counts of this clonotype. V and J are TRBV11-3 and TRBJ2-2; 7 bases agree with TRBD1. V was pared by 2 bases and J by 4 bases, with 4 bases of the junction left unmatched. Germline V gene data show CDR1 as SGHNT and CDR2 as YENEEA. The CDR3 sequence is 15 residues long. The CDR3 sequence is CASSLMGDSTGELFF. The CDR3 nucleotides are TGTGCCAGCAGCTTAATGGGGGACAGCACCGGGGAGCTGTTTTTT.

The rearrangement uses TRBV11-3 and TRBJ2-7; D is perhaps TRBD1 (6 bases). Germline CDR1 is SGHNT and CDR2 is YENEEA. The CDR3 totals 13 residues. Trimming removed 2 bases at V and 4 bases at J, with 9 bases between. The DNA of the CDR3 is TGTGCCAGCAGCTTACGACAGGAGTACGAGCAGTACTTC. Translation gives CASSLRQEYEQYF.

This clonotype has a count of ten or more. This chain uses TRBV7-2 with TRBJ2-7; TRBD2 matches 11 bases. V shed 1 base, J shed 7 bases, and the junction held 12 bases outside the gene matches. The germline V gene encodes CDR1 SGHTA and CDR2 FQGNSA. The CDR3 is 17 residues long. This chain's CDR3 is CASSLVGLAGGSNEQYF. The CDR3 nucleotides are TGTGCCAGCAGCTTAGTCGGGCTAGCGGGGGGCTCGAATGAGCAGTACTTC.

This clonotype appeared a few times. The chain is built from TRBV29-1 and TRBJ1-5; D is unresolved. The CDR3 is 9 residues long. V lost 4 bases to trimming and J lost 6 bases, with 1 base between them. The germline V gene encodes CDR1 SQVTM and CDR2 ANQGSEA. Written as DNA, the CDR3 is TGCAGCGTTGGTCAGCCCCAGCATTTT. Protein sequence: CSVGQPQHF.

This chain joins TRBV29-1 and TRBJ2-7; 7 nucleotides match TRBD2. Germline V gene sequence: CDR1 SQVTM, CDR2 ANQGSEA. The V segment lost 7 bases and the J segment 0 bases; nucleotides outside the gene matches: 9. This CDR3 is built from 14 residues. In DNA form, the CDR3 reads TGCAGCGCCGGTGGAGCGGGGTCCTCCTACGAGCAGTACTTC. This encodes CSAGGAGSSYEQYF.

The chain couples TRBV7-9 to TRBJ1-6; D ambiguous. V shed 0 bases and J shed 16 bases, with 10 bases lying between them. This CDR3 is built from 12 residues. CDR1 SEHNR and CDR2 FQNEAQ come from the germline V gene (reference sequence). DNA of the CDR3: TGTGCCAGCAGCTTAGCGGAGGCTACTCTCCACTTT. Translation gives CASSLAEATLHF. Together with reference TRBV7-9 and TRBJ1-6, the CDR3 gives the full variable domain: DTGVSQNPRHKITKRGQNVTFRCDPISEHNRLYWYRQTLGQGPEFLTYFQNEAQLEKSRLLSDRFSAERPKGSFSTLEIQRTEQGDSAMYLCASSLAEATLHFGNGTRLTVT.

This clonotype was recorded a few times. The CDR3: CASSLLATEQYF. The CDR3 DNA reads TGTGCCAGCAGCTTACTAGCGACCGAGCAGTACTTC. The chain couples TRBV7-9 to TRBJ2-7; weak D call: TRBD2 (6 bases). Per germline, CDR1 SEHNR and CDR2 FQNEAQ (reference sequence). Trimming removed 2 bases from V and 6 bases from J, with 8 bases in between. This CDR3 has 12 residues.

The V and J genes are TRBV7-2 and TRBJ1-5; perhaps TRBD1 as D (5 bases). This CDR3 has 15 amino acids. The V gene's germline CDR1 is SGHTA and CDR2 FQGNSA. V was clipped by 5 bases and J by 0 bases, with 11 bases between them. The CDR3: CASSPTVNSNQPQHF. The CDR3 bases are TGTGCCAGCAGCCCGACAGTTAATAGCAATCAGCCCCAGCATTTT. Variable domain in full (rest from reference TRBV7-2 and TRBJ1-5): GAGVSQSPSNKVTEKGKDVELRCDPISGHTALYWYRQSLGQGLEFLIYFQGNSAPDKSGLPSDRFSAERTGGSVSTLTIQRTQQEDSAVYLCASSPTVNSNQPQHFGDGTRLSIL.

V and J are TRBV4-1 and TRBJ2-5, with 9 bases identical to TRBD2. The CDR3 length is 16 residues. Per the germline V gene, CDR1 is MGHRA and CDR2 is YSYEKL. The V gene end was trimmed by 1 base and the J gene end by 5 bases; junction bases not matched to a gene: 8. The CDR3 region has the DNA TGCGCCAGCAGCCAAGTCTGGGCGGGGGGGCCCGAGACCCAGTACTTC. It encodes CASSQVWAGGPETQYF.

The rearrangement joins TRBV6-2 or TRBV6-3 to TRBJ2-1; 12 bases agree with TRBD2. The V gene's germline CDR1 is MNHEY and CDR2 SVGEGT. Germline trimming cut 6 bases from V and 7 bases from J; bases unmatched to any gene: 4. CDR3 length equals 14 residues. CDR3 loop: CASRLAGGLNEQFF. In DNA, the CDR3 is TGTGCCAGCAGACTAGCGGGAGGTCTAAATGAGCAGTTCTTC.

The chain carries TRBV11-2 and TRBJ2-2, with 11 bases identical to TRBD2. The CDR3 has 17 amino acids. The germline V gene has CDR1 SGHAT and CDR2 FQNNGV. J lost 4 bases, V lost 4 bases, and 8 bases had no gene match. The CDR3, as DNA: TGTGCCAGCAGCTCCCTTAGCGGGAGGGTAGGCACCGGGGAGCTGTTTTTT. It translates to CASSSLSGRVGTGELFF.

The sample holds a few counts of this clonotype. The chain uses TRBV20-1 and TRBJ2-4, with a weak D call TRBD1 (6 bases). Germline CDR1 and CDR2: DFQATT and SNEGSKA (reference sequence). The CDR3 runs 15 residues. The V gene lost 0 bases and the J gene lost 5 bases, with 14 bases spanning the gap. The CDR3 loop is CSARDIYRDQNIQYF. In nucleotides, the CDR3 is TGCAGTGCTAGAGATATATACAGGGACCAAAACATTCAGTACTTC.

The chain employs TRBV4-3 and TRBJ1-1, with D tentatively TRBD1 (5 bases). CDR1 LGHNA and CDR2 YSLEER come from the germline V gene. This CDR3 has 15 amino acids. V was shortened by 1 base and J by 1 base, with 10 bases between the two germline ends. CDR3 amino acids: CASSQGPGTNTEAFF. The CDR3 nucleotides are TGCGCCAGCAGCCAAGGACCGGGGACGAACACTGAAGCTTTCTTT.

J is TRBJ2-1 and V is TRBV20-1; 9 positions agree with TRBD2. The CDR3 is 14 residues long. With V trimmed by 3 bases and J by 7 bases, 7 bases remained unmatched. CDR1 and CDR2 from the germline V gene are DFQATT and SNEGSKA (reference sequence). The CDR3 DNA reads TGCAGTGCTAGGACTAGCGGAGGGGTTAATGAGCAGTTCTTC. As protein: CSARTSGGVNEQFF.

A few counts support this clonotype. The chain employs TRBV5-4 and TRBJ2-2; D may match TRBD1 or TRBD2 (5 bases each). The CDR3 is made up of 15 amino acids. The germline V and J ends were trimmed by 4 bases and 4 bases, with 14 bases remaining between them. Germline V gene sequence: CDR1 SGHNT, CDR2 YYREEE (reference sequence). CDR3 sequence (DNA): TGTGCCAGCAGCGGGGACCAGCGCGGCACCGGGGAGCTGTTTTTT. Translating gives CASSGDQRGTGELFF.

The chain couples TRBV28 to TRBJ2-1; D is possibly TRBD1 (6 bases). This CDR3 spans 12 amino acids. The germline V gene encodes CDR1 MDHEN and CDR2 SYDVKM. V was pared by 3 bases and J by 8 bases, with 8 bases between. CDR3 coding DNA: TGTGCCAGCAGTTTTCAGGGGTATGAGCAGTTCTTC. Translating gives CASSFQGYEQFF.

This clonotype was detected many times. The chain has TRBV7-2 and TRBJ2-3; D unclear. Germline V gene sequence: CDR1 SGHTA, CDR2 FQGNSA. V was shortened by 1 base and J by 1 base, with 9 bases between the two germline ends. The CDR3 spans 15 residues. DNA of the CDR3: TGTGCCAGCAGCTTAGAAGGGCTAGGCACAGATACGCAGTATTTT. It encodes CASSLEGLGTDTQYF. The full variable domain, in which reference TRBV7-2 and TRBJ2-3 provide the parts outside the CDR3, is GAGVSQSPSNKVTEKGKDVELRCDPISGHTALYWYRQSLGQGLEFLIYFQGNSAPDKSGLPSDRFSAERTGGSVSTLTIQRTQQEDSAVYLCASSLEGLGTDTQYFGPGTRLTVL.

This clonotype was observed many times. The V gene is TRBV29-1, the J gene TRBJ2-7, with D possibly TRBD1 on 6 matching bases. The CDR3 is 15 amino acids. CDR1 is SQVTM, CDR2 ANQGSEA, per germline. With 3 bases removed from V and 4 bases from J, the gap between germline ends came to 19 bases. The CDR3 region is CSVEWALGAEYEQYF. CDR3 nucleotide sequence: TGCAGCGTTGAGTGGGCCCTGGGGGCCGAGTACGAGCAGTACTTC.

This rearrangement joins TRBV6-1 to TRBJ2-7, with 9 nucleotides matching TRBD1. In germline, CDR1 is MNHNS, CDR2 SASEGT. The CDR3 sequence is 14 residues long. Trimming took 7 bases from V and 2 from J; bases not matched to a gene: 6. CDR3 region: CASTTGTGTYEQYF. Here the CDR3 DNA reads TGTGCCAGCACCACGGGGACAGGGACCTACGAGCAGTACTTC.

This clonotype was observed many times. The chain has TRBV6-1 and TRBJ2-5; D not resolved. Germline CDR1 MNHNS, CDR2 SASEGT. Trimming left V 1 base short and J 1 base short, with 7 bases between. This CDR3 has 14 amino acids. For the CDR3, the DNA is TGTGCCAGCAGTGAAGGTACACCCCAAGAGACCCAGTACTTC. It specifies CASSEGTPQETQYF.

This clonotype showed up many times. V is TRBV7-9 and J is TRBJ2-1, with unresolved D. In germline, CDR1 is SEHNR, CDR2 FQNEAQ (reference sequence). Between the trimmed V and J ends, which lost 3 bases and 7 bases, there was a span of 13 bases. This CDR3 spans 14 amino acids. This chain's CDR3 is CASSLAVKENEQFF. CDR3 coding DNA: TGTGCCAGCAGCTTGGCCGTAAAGGAGAATGAGCAGTTCTTC.

The table lists this clonotype with a few counts. V gene TRBV28 combines with J gene TRBJ1-2; no clear D. Trimming took 6 bases from V and 5 from J, leaving 10 bases between them. The CDR3 is made up of 12 amino acids. Per the germline V gene, CDR1 is MDHEN and CDR2 is SYDVKM. The chain's CDR3 is CASSTLGYGYTF. The CDR3 DNA reads TGTGCCAGCAGCACCCTTGGGTATGGCTACACCTTC.

This clonotype was observed a few times. V gene TRBV20-1 combines with J gene TRBJ1-2; 8 bases map to TRBD1. The trim removed 6 bases at V and 5 bases at J, leaving 8 bases unmatched. Germline V CDR1 and CDR2: DFQATT, SNEGSKA (reference sequence). The CDR3 spans 13 residues. CDR3 nucleotides: TGCAGTGCACGGGACAGGAGGCTTTATGGCTACACCTTC. Residues: CSARDRRLYGYTF.

This clonotype was observed a handful of times. This chain joins TRBV4-2 and TRBJ1-3, with 9 bases lining up with TRBD1. Germline CDR1 is LGHNA and CDR2 is YNFKEQ. The CDR3 contains 17 residues. V dropped 0 bases and J dropped 3; count of bases not matched to a gene: 6. CDR3 in amino acids: CASSQDLGTGNGNTIYF. DNA for the CDR3: TGTGCCAGCAGCCAAGATCTTGGGACAGGGAATGGAAACACCATATATTTT.

This clonotype was recorded many times. The J gene is TRBJ2-3, the V gene TRBV6-2 or TRBV6-3; 8 bases agree with TRBD2. CDR1 is MNHEY, CDR2 SVGEGT, per germline. V lost 2 bases to trimming and J lost 5 bases; unmatched junction nucleotides: 9. The CDR3 sequence is 16 residues long. The chain's CDR3 is CASSYEAGAVGDTQYF. The DNA of the CDR3 is TGTGCCAGCAGTTACGAAGCGGGGGCCGTCGGAGATACGCAGTATTTT.

This clonotype showed up many times. The rearrangement uses TRBV7-2 and TRBJ1-1; no reliable D call. The CDR3 consists of 14 residues. Per the germline V gene, CDR1 is SGHTA and CDR2 is FQGNSA. The germline V and J ends were trimmed by 3 bases and 0 bases, with 8 bases remaining between them. The CDR3 region has the DNA TGTGCCAGCAGCTTCGGGCAATTGAACACTGAAGCTTTCTTT. Protein: CASSFGQLNTEAFF.